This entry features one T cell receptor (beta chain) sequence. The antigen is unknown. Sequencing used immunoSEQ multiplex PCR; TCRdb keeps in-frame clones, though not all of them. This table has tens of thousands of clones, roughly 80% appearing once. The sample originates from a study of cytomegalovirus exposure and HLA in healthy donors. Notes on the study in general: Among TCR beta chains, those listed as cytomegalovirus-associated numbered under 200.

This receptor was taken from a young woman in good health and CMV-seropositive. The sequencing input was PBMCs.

The CDR3 sequence is CASSLRGGVETQYF. For the CDR3, the DNA is TGTGCCAGCAGCTTAAGAGGGGGCGTAGAGACCCAGTACTTC. This chain links TRBV7-2 with TRBJ2-5, with TRBD1 matching 7 bases. The CDR3 consists of 14 residues. The V gene end was trimmed by 2 bases and the J gene end by 4 bases; junction bases not matched to a gene: 4. Germline V gene data show CDR1 as SGHTA and CDR2 as FQGNSA.